The 29 T cell receptor beta chains in this list originate from one sample, sequenced in a study of T cell repertoires in cytomegalovirus infection. TCRdb processed the reads anew with MiXCR; each CDR3 protein has one entry. The data show 150,000 to 200,000 distinct CDR3 sequences, with approximately 15% seen just once and roughly a quarter held by the top ten. The specimen was PBMCs. These receptors were collected from a human donor in good health (CMV status not recorded). Some clones in this sample may be carry-over from other donors' samples.

With respect to this clonotype: This may arise from a read error, as a much more abundant clone is one base away. The genes are TRBV7-2 and TRBJ1-5; D ambiguous. Germline assignment: CDR1 SGHTA and CDR2 FQGNSA. This CDR3 has 17 amino acids. The CDR3 DNA reads as TGTGCCAGCAGCTTCCACGTAGCCCTTTTTAGCAATCAGCACCAGCATTTT. It is translated as CASSFHVALFSNQHQHF.

This clonotype was found many times. V gene TRBV4-2 combines with J gene TRBJ2-4; 11 bases agree with TRBD2. In germline, CDR1 is LGHNA, CDR2 YNFKEQ. The CDR3 length is 18 residues. Trimming cost V 1 base and J 3 bases; bases outside gene matches: 8. The CDR3 coding sequence is TGTGCCAGCAGCCAAGCGGGACTAGCGGAGGGAGGCAAAAACATTCAGTACTTC. Its translation: CASSQAGLAEGGKNIQYF.

This sequence joins TRBV29-1 and TRBJ1-2; perhaps TRBD1 as D (5 bases). The CDR3 length is 12 residues. Germline V gives CDR1 SQVTM, CDR2 ANQGSEA. Between the trimmed V and J ends, which lost 5 bases and 7 bases, there was a span of 14 bases. This CDR3 reads CSVRTRVAGYTF. In DNA, the CDR3 is TGCAGCGTTCGAACCAGGGTGGCTGGCTACACCTTC. The full variable domain, completed using reference TRBV29-1 and TRBJ1-2, is SAVISQKPSRDICQRGTSLTIQCQVDSQVTMMFWYRQQPGQSLTLIATANQGSEATYESGFVIDKFPISRPNLTFSTLTVSNMSPEDSSIYLCSVRTRVAGYTFGSGTRLTVV.

This clonotype was detected once. CDR3: CASSPKRGDTQYF. The CDR3 nucleotides read TGCGCCAGCAGCCCTAAGCGGGGGGACACCCAGTACTTC. The rearrangement links TRBV4-1 to TRBJ2-5; 9 bases are shared with TRBD2. Trimming at V came to 4 bases and at J to 8 bases, leaving 5 bases not matched to a gene. There are 13 residues in the CDR3. Germline loops: CDR1 MGHRA, CDR2 YSYEKL.

This clonotype has a single count. The chain employs TRBV29-1 and TRBJ2-7, with D hard to call. The CDR3 has 11 residues. Trimming removed 2 bases at V and 3 bases at J, with 5 bases between. CDR1 and CDR2 (germline): SQVTM, ANQGSEA. CDR3 protein: CSVEKDYEQYF. CDR3 nucleotides: TGCAGCGTTGAAAAGGACTACGAGCAGTACTTC.

The DNA of the CDR3 is TGCAGCGTTGAAACGGACAGGGGGCCCGACTACGAGCAGTACTTC. Translated, it gives CSVETDRGPDYEQYF. The chain has TRBV29-1 and TRBJ2-7, with 11 bases aligning to TRBD1. CDR3 size: 15 residues. Trimming took 2 bases from V and 3 from J; bases not matched to a gene: 6. The germline V gene has CDR1 SQVTM and CDR2 ANQGSEA.

This clonotype was seen at least ten times. The chain links TRBV7-8 to TRBJ2-5; 7 bases line up with TRBD2. The V and J ends lost 1 base and 3 bases, in that order; junction bases with no gene match: 8. This CDR3 comprises 16 residues. CDR1 SGHVS and CDR2 FQNEAQ come from the germline V gene. The chain's CDR3 is CASSLDPSGLKETQYF. The CDR3, as DNA: TGTGCCAGCAGCTTAGATCCTAGCGGTTTAAAAGAGACCCAGTACTTC.

This chain joins TRBV18 and TRBJ1-1; D is uncertain. Germline V gene lookup returns CDR1 KGHSH and CDR2 LQKENI. Trimming left V 1 base short and J 1 base short, with 4 bases between. CDR3 length: 13 residues. The CDR3 reads CASSPQGNTEAFF. The CDR3 nucleotides are TGTGCCAGCTCACCACAGGGGAACACTGAAGCTTTCTTT.

This clonotype was seen at least ten times. This chain links TRBV12-3 or TRBV12-4 with TRBJ1-1; no reliable D call. The CDR3 sequence is 14 residues long. The germline V and J ends were trimmed by 0 bases and 0 bases, with 5 bases remaining between them. CDR3 coding DNA: TGTGCCAGCAGTTTAGCCTTGGTGAACACTGAAGCTTTCTTT. Protein product: CASSLALVNTEAFF.

The chain joins TRBV19 to TRBJ1-2; the D gene is possibly TRBD1 (6 bases). Per the germline V gene, CDR1 is LNHDA and CDR2 is SQIVND (reference sequence). This CDR3 contains 15 residues. With 5 bases removed from V and 1 base from J, the gap between germline ends came to 14 bases. CDR3 DNA sequence: TGTGCCAGTAGTGACCGGGACACAATTAACTATGGCTACACCTTC. Translated: CASSDRDTINYGYTF.

This clonotype was detected only a few times. V and J are TRBV12-3 or TRBV12-4 and TRBJ1-5; D possibly corresponds to TRBD1 (6 bases). Trimming stripped 2 bases from V and 5 bases from J, with 7 bases between. The CDR3 has 13 amino acids. The CDR3 bases are TGTGCCAGCAGTTTACAGGGGTATCAGCCCCAGCATTTT. Its translation: CASSLQGYQPQHF.

In this sample, this clonotype turned up many times. DNA for the CDR3: TGTGCCAGCAGCTCCTGGACAGGGGATGGCTACACCTTC. This gives the protein CASSSWTGDGYTF. V usage is TRBV7-2 and J usage is TRBJ1-2; 9 bases map to TRBD1. V shed 4 bases and J 6 bases; nucleotides not matched to a gene: 3. Per germline, CDR1 SGHTA and CDR2 FQGNSA. This CDR3 is built from 13 residues.

V is TRBV4-1 and J is TRBJ2-7, with D perhaps matching TRBD1 (5 bases). The CDR3 runs 15 residues. The germline gives CDR1 MGHRA, CDR2 YSYEKL. V lost 0 bases and J 1 base, leaving 10 bases between the germline ends. The CDR3 protein is CASSQDWGGSYEQYF. The CDR3 region has the DNA TGCGCCAGCAGCCAAGACTGGGGCGGATCCTACGAGCAGTACTTC.

This clonotype showed up many times. V and J are TRBV28 and TRBJ1-6; D may be TRBD1 (6 bases). Germline-derived CDR1 and CDR2 are MDHEN and SYDVKM. This CDR3 has 19 residues. The V end lost 10 bases, the J end lost 3 bases, and 28 bases lay between the germline ends. The CDR3 here is CATERGPGHTSFYNSPLHF. DNA of the CDR3: TGTGCCACCGAAAGGGGTCCGGGACACACGTCCTTCTATAATTCACCCCTCCACTTT.

This clonotype was recorded at least ten times. The gene calls are TRBV7-7 and TRBJ2-7; possibly TRBD1 for D (6 bases). V lost 5 bases and J 2 bases, leaving 13 bases between the germline ends. The CDR3 totals 14 residues. Looked up from germline, CDR1 is SSHAT and CDR2 is FNYEAQ (reference sequence). CDR3 coding DNA: TGTGCCAGCAGCCCTCCGGGACACCCCTACGAGCAGTACTTC. This translates into CASSPPGHPYEQYF.

The genes are TRBV28 and TRBJ1-2; D is possibly TRBD1 (6 bases). V gave up 6 bases and J gave up 7 bases, with 9 bases separating them. Germline CDR1 MDHEN, CDR2 SYDVKM. The CDR3 extends over 11 amino acids. CDR3 bases: TGTGCCAGCAGCGGGACAATTGGCTACACCTTC. It is translated as CASSGTIGYTF.

This clonotype came up many times. This sequence joins TRBV6-2 or TRBV6-3 and TRBJ1-4; D not resolved. V lost 6 bases and J lost 0, with 8 bases in between. Germline CDR1 and CDR2: MNHEY and SVGEGT. This CDR3 is 14 amino acids long. The CDR3 DNA sequence: TGTGCCAGCAGGGACGTCGCAACTAATGAAAAACTGTTTTTT. It specifies CASRDVATNEKLFF.

This clonotype occurred many times. J is TRBJ2-5 and V is TRBV12-3 or TRBV12-4; TRBD1 matches 7 bases. This CDR3 contains 15 residues. The J segment lost 4 bases and the V segment lost 8 bases, leaving 13 bases of the junction unmatched. The CDR3 reads CASFQQGKRGETQYF. The DNA of the CDR3 is TGTGCCAGCTTCCAACAGGGGAAGAGAGGAGAGACCCAGTACTTC.

This clonotype has a count of ten or more. The chain combines TRBV7-3 with TRBJ2-7; TRBD1 or TRBD2 may be the D gene (5 bases each). Trimming pared 1 base from V and 5 bases from J, leaving 12 bases between. The CDR3 runs to 14 residues. Germline V gene lookup returns CDR1 SGHTA and CDR2 FQGTGA. In DNA, the CDR3 is TGTGCCAGCAGCTTAAGCGGGCTAGGGGACGAGCAGTACTTC. It translates to CASSLSGLGDEQYF.

This clonotype was observed a handful of times. The gene calls are TRBV4-1 and TRBJ1-1; no clear D gene. The ends were cut back, 1 base at V and 7 bases at J, with 10 bases in the middle. CDR1 and CDR2 (germline): MGHRA, YSYEKL. This CDR3 region has 13 residues. CDR3 sequence: CASSQGGGGEAFF. CDR3 nucleotide sequence: TGCGCCAGCAGCCAAGGGGGAGGAGGTGAAGCTTTCTTT.

This clonotype appeared a few times. V usage is TRBV5-1 and J usage is TRBJ1-1, with D maybe TRBD1 (5 bases). CDR1 and CDR2 from the germline V gene are SGHRS and YFSETQ. The CDR3 is made up of 14 amino acids. The V and J ends lost 0 bases and 2 bases respectively, with 8 bases between them. In DNA form, the CDR3 reads TGCGCCAGCAGCTTGGTCCAGGGTAACACTGAAGCTTTCTTT. Its protein product is CASSLVQGNTEAFF.

The chain couples TRBV20-1 to TRBJ2-7; D is unresolved. The CDR3 runs 12 residues. V lost 1 base to trimming and J lost 5 bases, with 9 bases between them. The germline V gene encodes CDR1 DFQATT and CDR2 SNEGSKA (reference sequence). Here the CDR3 DNA reads TGCAGTGCTAGAGGACCCCCTGACGAGCAGTACTTC. This sequence encodes CSARGPPDEQYF.

This clonotype has a handful of counts. The V gene is TRBV11-2, the J gene TRBJ2-3; no definite D call. The CDR3 has 14 residues. The V gene lost 2 bases and the J gene lost 0 bases, with 6 bases spanning the gap. CDR1 is SGHAT and CDR2 is FQNNGV in the germline V gene. DNA for the CDR3: TGTGCCAGCAGCTTACAGATTAGCACAGATACGCAGTATTTT. Amino acid sequence: CASSLQISTDTQYF.

This clonotype appeared many times. The rearrangement joins TRBV11-2 to TRBJ2-6; no firm D call. There are 14 residues in the CDR3. V was trimmed by 3 bases and J by 2 bases, leaving 5 bases between them. The V gene's germline CDR1 is SGHAT and CDR2 FQNNGV. The CDR3 loop is CASSFSTGANVLTF. CDR3 DNA: TGTGCCAGCAGCTTCAGTACTGGGGCCAACGTCCTGACTTTC.

This chain links TRBV19 with TRBJ2-1; the D gene is possibly TRBD1 (5 bases). V was clipped by 10 bases and J by 7 bases, with 17 bases between them. The CDR3 sequence is 13 residues long. The germline gives CDR1 LNHDA, CDR2 SQIVND (reference sequence). The CDR3 DNA follows: TGTGCCATTAAGGACCCGGCAGGGAATGAGCAGTTCTTC. This codes for CAIKDPAGNEQFF.

This clonotype has more than one count but fewer than ten. The chain is built from TRBV18 and TRBJ2-7, with TRBD2 matching over 15 bases. The CDR3 totals 18 residues. Germline assignment: CDR1 KGHSH and CDR2 LQKENI. The V segment lost 0 bases and the J segment 5 bases; nucleotides outside the gene matches: 8. CDR3 loop: CASSPPGLAGGGFNEQYF. The CDR3 DNA sequence: TGTGCCAGCTCACCACCCGGACTAGCGGGAGGGGGGTTCAACGAGCAGTACTTC.

V is TRBV6-2 or TRBV6-3 and J is TRBJ2-4, with D perhaps matching TRBD1 (5 bases). Germline V gives CDR1 MNHEY, CDR2 SVGEGT. Deletions cut 6 bases from V and 0 bases from J, with 9 bases between. This CDR3 comprises 14 residues. CDR3 loop: CASSGHPAKNIQYF. The CDR3 coding sequence is TGTGCCAGCAGCGGACACCCAGCCAAAAACATTCAGTACTTC.

There are many counts of this clonotype. The chain uses TRBV4-2 and TRBJ1-5; D unclear. Deletions cut 0 bases from V and 1 base from J, with 10 bases between. Per the germline V gene, CDR1 is LGHNA and CDR2 is YNFKEQ. This CDR3 is 16 amino acids long. CDR3 DNA sequence: TGTGCCAGCAGCCAAGATGACGGGTCAAGCAATCAGCCCCAGCATTTT. Translated, it gives CASSQDDGSSNQPQHF.

This clonotype has only a few counts. The rearrangement links TRBV20-1 to TRBJ2-7, with 8 bases identical to TRBD2. Germline values: CDR1 DFQATT, CDR2 SNEGSKA (reference sequence). This CDR3 comprises 18 residues. The J segment lost 2 bases and the V segment lost 1 base, leaving 16 bases of the junction unmatched. The DNA for the CDR3 is TGCAGTGCTAGAGCCCCACCCTCGGGGGGGGGTGGGCCCTACGAGCAGTACTTC. Translation gives CSARAPPSGGGGPYEQYF.